The 18 T cell receptor beta chains below all came from one sample that was sequenced in a study of long-term antiretroviral therapy in people with HIV. An immunoSEQ assay, version v3.0, was performed at survey level. Repertoires were generated with immunoSEQ multiplex PCR, while TCRdb's copy carries only in-frame clones and drops some. The sample has 20,000 to 25,000 clones, approximately 78% seen once. Sequences were derived from unsorted PBMCs, sampled 0.2 years after starting antiretroviral therapy. These receptors all come from a woman younger than 45 with HIV.

The genes are TRBV7-9 and TRBJ2-6; no definite D call. The germline gives CDR1 SEHNR, CDR2 FQNEAQ (reference sequence). V was shortened by 10 bases and J by 0 bases, with 10 bases between the two germline ends. The CDR3 has 14 amino acids. The CDR3 bases are TGTGCCAAAGAACCGAACTCTGGGGCCAACGTCCTGACTTTC. Translating gives CAKEPNSGANVLTF.

The V gene is TRBV5-5, the J gene TRBJ2-1, with 10 bases lining up with TRBD2. The V gene's germline CDR1 is SGHKS and CDR2 YYEKEE (reference sequence). J was trimmed by 0 bases and V by 6 bases; bases with no gene match: 9. CDR3 size: 17 residues. CDR3 in amino acids: CASTPGTSVSSYNEQFF. Here the CDR3 DNA reads TGTGCCAGCACCCCCGGGACTAGCGTAAGCTCCTACAATGAGCAGTTCTTC.

J is TRBJ2-5 and V is TRBV7-2; 10 nucleotides agree with TRBD2. Germline V gene lookup returns CDR1 SGHTA and CDR2 FQGNSA. Germline trimming cut 0 bases from V and 7 bases from J; bases unmatched to any gene: 11. The CDR3 has 17 amino acids. Written as DNA, the CDR3 is TGTGCCAGCAGCTTAGCCCCTAGCGGGGGCAGTCAGGGGACCCAGTACTTC. The encoded protein is CASSLAPSGGSQGTQYF.

The V gene is TRBV6-5, the J gene TRBJ2-1; a weak D match, TRBD2 (6 bases). This CDR3 region has 15 residues. Germline V gene sequence: CDR1 MNHEY, CDR2 SVGAGI. V was trimmed by 2 bases and J by 6 bases, leaving 14 bases between them. CDR3 in amino acids: CASSYGGVGGNEQFF. Here the CDR3 DNA reads TGTGCCAGCAGTTACGGCGGGGTAGGTGGCAATGAGCAGTTCTTC.

This sequence joins TRBV7-6 and TRBJ2-1; 14 nucleotides line up with TRBD2. The CDR3 has 22 amino acids. Per the germline V gene, CDR1 is SGHVS and CDR2 is FNYEAQ. Trimming took 2 bases from V and 4 from J; bases not matched to a gene: 19. CDR3 bases: TGTGCCAGCAGCTTATCCACCACTTACCCACCGGGACTAGCGGGGGTGTACAATGAGCAGTTCTTC. This codes for CASSLSTTYPPGLAGVYNEQFF.

The DNA for the CDR3 is TGTGCCATCAGTGAGCCAACGGGGGTGACTCACAATGAGCAGTTCTTC. This sequence encodes CAISEPTGVTHNEQFF. V and J are TRBV10-3 and TRBJ2-1; D might be TRBD2 (6 bases). In germline, CDR1 is ENHRY, CDR2 SYGVKD. This CDR3 spans 16 amino acids. The V end was cut by 2 bases, the J end by 5 bases, with 16 bases between.

This chain uses TRBV30 with TRBJ1-1, with D hard to call. The V end was cut by 0 bases, the J end by 8 bases, with 7 bases between. Germline CDR1 is GTSNPN and CDR2 is SVGIG (reference sequence). CDR3 length: 11 amino acids. CDR3 sequence: CAWSVQGEAFF. For the CDR3, the DNA is TGTGCCTGGAGTGTTCAAGGGGAAGCTTTCTTT.

The chain employs TRBV6-6 and TRBJ2-3; the match to TRBD2 covers 10 bases. This CDR3 comprises 16 residues. The V segment lost 6 bases and the J segment 2 bases; nucleotides outside the gene matches: 8. Per germline, CDR1 MNHNY and CDR2 SVGAGI (reference sequence). CDR3 DNA sequence: TGTGCCAGCAGCCGGGGACTAGCGTCAAACACAGATACGCAGTATTTT. Amino acid sequence: CASSRGLASNTDTQYF.

The CDR3 DNA sequence: TGTGCCAGCAGGGGACTGGGGGGGGGAAGCGAAAAACTGTTTTTT. This encodes CASRGLGGGSEKLFF. The V call is TRBV6-5, the J call TRBJ1-4; possible D gene TRBD1, 5 bases. V lost 6 bases and J lost 8, with 19 bases in between. This CDR3 spans 15 amino acids. CDR1 and CDR2 (germline): MNHEY, SVGAGI.

The chain carries TRBV20-1 and TRBJ2-7, with D hard to call. V lost 3 bases to trimming and J lost 6 bases, with 9 bases between them. Germline values: CDR1 DFQATT, CDR2 SNEGSKA (reference sequence). The CDR3 loop spans 11 amino acids. The CDR3 region has the DNA TGCAGTGCTAGGTGGCAGAGCGAGCAGTACTTC. Amino acids: CSARWQSEQYF.

The CDR3 protein is CSATGGWTEAFF. CDR3 coding DNA: TGCAGCGCTACAGGGGGCTGGACTGAAGCTTTCTTT. This sequence joins TRBV29-1 and TRBJ1-1, with 9 bases matching TRBD1. Trimming at V came to 7 bases and at J to 5 bases, leaving 5 bases not matched to a gene. The CDR3 extends over 12 amino acids. Germline V gene sequence: CDR1 SQVTM, CDR2 ANQGSEA. Combining the CDR3 with reference TRBV29-1 and TRBJ1-1 gives the whole variable domain SAVISQKPSRDICQRGTSLTIQCQVDSQVTMMFWYRQQPGQSLTLIATANQGSEATYESGFVIDKFPISRPNLTFSTLTVSNMSPEDSSIYLCSATGGWTEAFFGQGTRLTVV.

V and J are TRBV29-1 and TRBJ2-5; TRBD1 aligns across 9 bases. V lost 6 bases, J lost 4 bases, and 18 bases stayed unmatched. The CDR3 extends over 17 amino acids. Germline assignment: CDR1 SQVTM and CDR2 ANQGSEA. CDR3: CSVPNQARRQGGETQYF. In nucleotides, the CDR3 is TGCAGCGTCCCGAATCAAGCCCGAAGACAGGGGGGAGAGACCCAGTACTTC.

The CDR3 reads CASSLEGVEAFF. DNA for the CDR3: TGTGCCAGCAGCTTAGAGGGAGTGGAAGCTTTCTTT. This chain connects TRBV7-9 to TRBJ1-1, with D unclear. CDR1 and CDR2 (germline): SEHNR, FQNEAQ (reference sequence). The length of the CDR3 is 12 residues. V dropped 1 base and J dropped 8 bases, with 8 bases sitting between them.

This clone was detected a few times. The J gene is TRBJ1-2, the V gene TRBV9; unclear D gene. This CDR3 has 16 amino acids. Germline assignment: CDR1 SGDLS and CDR2 YYNGEE. With 0 bases removed from V and 4 bases from J, the gap between germline ends came to 16 bases. The CDR3 nucleotides are TGTGCCAGCAGCGTAGCCCTGGGAGGGCAGGCCTATGGCTACACCTTC. Translated, it gives CASSVALGGQAYGYTF.

The chain links TRBV2 to TRBJ2-5; possible D gene TRBD2, 6 bases. CDR3 length: 11 amino acids. V lost 10 bases and J lost 9, with 15 bases in between. Germline V gene sequence: CDR1 SNHLY, CDR2 FYNNEI. The CDR3 DNA reads TGTGCCACCAAGCTAGCGACGGCCCAGTACTTC. This encodes CATKLATAQYF.

This clone was recorded a few times. The V and J genes are TRBV29-1 and TRBJ1-2, with D unclear. V was trimmed by 5 bases and J by 8 bases, leaving 12 bases between them. Germline lookup yields CDR1 SQVTM and CDR2 ANQGSEA. The CDR3 covers 11 residues. CDR3 bases: TGCAGCGTTTACGGAAGGAGGGGCTACACCTTC. It specifies CSVYGRRGYTF.

This chain joins TRBV9 and TRBJ1-1; D is perhaps TRBD1 (5 bases). Looked up from germline, CDR1 is SGDLS and CDR2 is YYNGEE. V gave up 3 bases and J gave up 4 bases, with 19 bases separating them. The CDR3 length is 16 residues. The CDR3 loop is CASSANVGESITEAFF. DNA of the CDR3: TGTGCCAGCAGCGCAAACGTAGGGGAATCAATCACTGAAGCTTTCTTT.

V gene TRBV6-1 combines with J gene TRBJ1-5, with 7 bases identical to TRBD1. Germline values: CDR1 MNHNS, CDR2 SASEGT. V lost 6 bases and J lost 6; bases outside the gene matches: 8. The CDR3 length is 14 residues. The CDR3: CASSSGGMAQPQHF. For the CDR3, the DNA is TGTGCCAGCAGCTCAGGGGGAATGGCTCAGCCCCAGCATTTT.